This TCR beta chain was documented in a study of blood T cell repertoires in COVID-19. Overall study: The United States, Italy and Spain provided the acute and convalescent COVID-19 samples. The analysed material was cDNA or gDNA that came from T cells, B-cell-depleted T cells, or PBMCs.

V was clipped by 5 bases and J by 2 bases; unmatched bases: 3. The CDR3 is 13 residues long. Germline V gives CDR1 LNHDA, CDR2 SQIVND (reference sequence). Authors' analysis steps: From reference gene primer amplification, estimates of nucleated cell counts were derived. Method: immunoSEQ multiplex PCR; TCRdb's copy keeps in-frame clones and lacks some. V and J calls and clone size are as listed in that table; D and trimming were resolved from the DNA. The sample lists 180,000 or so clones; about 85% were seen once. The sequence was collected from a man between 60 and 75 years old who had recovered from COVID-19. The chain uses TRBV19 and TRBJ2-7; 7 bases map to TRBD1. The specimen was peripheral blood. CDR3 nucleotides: TGTGCCAGTAGTCCCGGGACAGCCTACGAGCAGTACTTC. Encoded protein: CASSPGTAYEQYF.